This record looks at one T cell receptor beta chain sequence and its context. The antigen is undetermined. Data came from immunoSEQ multiplex PCR; TCRdb stores just in-frame clones and leaves some out. The sample has fewer than 90,000 clones, 85% seen once; the top ten hold 3.1%. This sample stems from a study of OX40 agonist ivuxolimab in advanced cancers. The wider study: Prior checkpoint blockade (anti-PD-1, anti-PD-L1 or anti-CTLA-4) was permitted; roughly 40% had it. Two cutaneous melanoma patients and one hepatocellular carcinoma patient, three in all, had partial responses. Study conclusions and caveats: Low levels of normalized T-cell clonal expansion also appeared in some nonresponders. There was clonal expansion of CD4+ and CD8+ blood T cells by week 6 at 0.1 to 3.0 mg/kg.

Source: CD4+ or CD8+ T cells sorted from blood, taken in a trial of the OX40 agonist ivuxolimab. This sequence was found in an adult with an advanced solid tumor such as melanoma, head and neck, liver or kidney cancer.

The CDR3 sequence is CAWSPGRTALQHF. CDR3 bases: TGTGCCTGGAGCCCGGGTCGGACAGCTCTCCAGCATTTT. V and J are TRBV30 and TRBJ1-5; D perhaps matches TRBD1 (6 bases). Germline V gene sequence: CDR1 GTSNPN, CDR2 SVGIG (reference sequence). V gave up 3 bases and J gave up 12 bases, with 18 bases separating them. This CDR3 spans 13 amino acids.